The 19 T cell receptor beta chains given below trace back to one sample, sequenced in a study of metastatic and nonmetastatic thyroid tumors. Patients had received no treatment of any kind before thyroid surgery. TCRdb re-analyzed the PCR reads through MiXCR. The table records roughly 61,000 clones, approximately 4.1% of them present only once. Input material: blood. The receptors stem from a female donor with papillary thyroid cancer or a benign thyroid nodule (not recorded which). Some clones in this sample may be carry-over from other donors' samples.

There are many counts of this clone. The chain is built from TRBV10-3 and TRBJ1-1; no firm D call. The CDR3 extends over 14 amino acids. CDR1 is ENHRY and CDR2 is SYGVKD in the germline V gene. The germline V and J ends were trimmed by 6 bases and 1 base, with 12 bases remaining between them. CDR3 bases: TGTGCCATCAGGGGCGGCGGGCGGAACACTGAAGCTTTCTTT. Amino acids: CAIRGGGRNTEAFF.

This clone was seen many times. V is TRBV6-2 or TRBV6-3 and J is TRBJ2-6, with D perhaps being TRBD1 or TRBD2 (5 bases each). Germline-derived CDR1 and CDR2 are MNHEY and SVGEGT. The CDR3 is 16 amino acids. The germline V and J ends were trimmed by 6 bases and 2 bases, with 14 bases remaining between them. This CDR3 is CASRDPGSPGANVLTF. In DNA form, the CDR3 reads TGTGCCAGCAGGGATCCAGGGAGCCCTGGGGCCAACGTCCTGACTTTC.

This clone came up many times. This chain uses TRBV20-1 with TRBJ2-5; TRBD2 agrees at 9 bases. The germline CDR1 and CDR2 sequences are DFQATT and SNEGSKA (reference sequence). The CDR3 extends over 16 amino acids. Trimming cost V 5 bases and J 2 bases; bases outside gene matches: 12. The CDR3 loop reads CSAQHASGRLQETQYF. CDR3 bases: TGCAGTGCTCAACATGCCAGCGGGAGGTTGCAAGAGACCCAGTACTTC.

This clone was counted many times. The rearrangement uses TRBV3-1 and TRBJ2-3; D not certain. V lost 4 bases, J lost 3 bases, and 8 bases lay in between. Germline CDR1 and CDR2: LGHDT and YNNKEL (reference sequence). This CDR3 region has 13 residues. CDR3 nucleotide sequence: TGTGCCAGCAGCCTCCCAGGAACAGATACGCAGTATTTT. Amino acids: CASSLPGTDTQYF.

The chain recombines TRBV7-8 with TRBJ1-2; no firm D call. V gave up 1 base and J gave up 2 bases, with 5 bases separating them. The CDR3 is 13 residues long. In germline, CDR1 is SGHVS, CDR2 FQNEAQ. CDR3 nucleotides: TGTGCCAGCAGCTTAGTCCAGAACTATGGCTACACCTTC. Its protein is CASSLVQNYGYTF.

This clone turned up a few times. This chain joins TRBV10-3 and TRBJ2-5; maybe TRBD1 (5 bases). The V gene lost 8 bases and the J gene lost 1 base, with 20 bases spanning the gap. Looked up from germline, CDR1 is ENHRY and CDR2 is SYGVKD. The CDR3 length is 16 residues. The DNA of the CDR3 is TGTGCCATCGCTTCACCCAAAGGGGTCTTCCAAGAGACCCAGTACTTC. Its protein product is CAIASPKGVFQETQYF.

This clone was found a few times. This rearrangement joins TRBV19 to TRBJ2-1; D is undetermined. The CDR3 is 16 residues long. Germline V gene data show CDR1 as LNHDA and CDR2 as SQIVND (reference sequence). Trimming stripped 3 bases from V and 6 bases from J, with 18 bases between. The CDR3 nucleotides read TGTGCCAGTAGTATGAGTAAACAGTCTGTCTCCAATGAGCAGTTCTTC. Its protein is CASSMSKQSVSNEQFF.

This clone has a handful of counts. V and J are TRBV6-1 and TRBJ2-2; a possible D gene is TRBD1 (6 bases). Germline V gene lookup returns CDR1 MNHNS and CDR2 SASEGT. Trimming took 7 bases from V and 4 from J, leaving 16 bases between them. This CDR3 region has 15 residues. The CDR3: CASKGPGTLTGELFF. The DNA for the CDR3 is TGTGCCAGCAAGGGACCGGGGACACTCACCGGGGAGCTGTTTTTT.

This clone was detected a few times. A read error may explain this, as a much larger clone is one base away. This chain links TRBV29-1 with TRBJ2-5, with D tentatively TRBD1 or TRBD2 (5 bases each). Per germline, CDR1 SQVTM and CDR2 ANQGSEA. The CDR3 runs to 12 residues. The CDR3 DNA follows: TGCAGCGCTGACAGACTGGGAGAGAACCAGTACTTC. Translating it yields CSADRLGENQYF.

The rearrangement joins TRBV6-2 or TRBV6-3 to TRBJ2-6; TRBD1 matches at 10 bases. Germline trimming cut 9 bases from V and 0 bases from J; bases unmatched to any gene: 11. From germline, CDR1 is MNHEY and CDR2 SVGEGT. CDR3 length: 18 amino acids. The chain's CDR3 is CASSQTGGASSGANVLTF. The CDR3 DNA is TGTGCCAGTAGCCAGACAGGGGGCGCCTCCTCTGGGGCCAACGTCCTGACTTTC.

This clone was counted at least ten times. V is TRBV20-1 and J is TRBJ2-5; TRBD1 matches at 9 bases. Losses at the gene ends were 7 bases for V and 5 bases for J; bases not matched to a gene: 8. The CDR3 totals 13 residues. CDR1 DFQATT and CDR2 SNEGSKA come from the germline V gene (reference sequence). CDR3 sequence reads: CSVPGQGRETQYF. The CDR3 DNA reads as TGCAGTGTTCCGGGACAGGGCCGCGAGACCCAGTACTTC.

Many counts were recorded for this clone. The chain has TRBV2 and TRBJ2-3; D gene ambiguous. Germline values: CDR1 SNHLY, CDR2 FYNNEI. The CDR3 is 12 residues long. V was clipped by 4 bases and J by 5 bases, with 7 bases between them. The CDR3 is CASSGSGDTQYF. CDR3 in DNA: TGTGCCAGCAGTGGGTCCGGAGATACGCAGTATTTT.

This clone showed up many times. A read error is possible here, since a much larger clone lies one base away. The chain is built from TRBV7-3 and TRBJ2-3; 8 bases are shared with TRBD1. The J call may be mistaken, given a closer DNA end match to TRBJ1-5. The CDR3 is 15 residues long. Germline CDR1 and CDR2: SGHTA and FQGTGA. The CDR3 nucleotides are TGTGCCAGCAGCTCCGGGACAGGAATCACAGATACGCAGCATTTT. It codes for CASSSGTGITDTQHF.

This clone was detected ten times or more. The genes are TRBV28 and TRBJ2-7; 14 bases are shared with TRBD2. Germline assignment: CDR1 MDHEN and CDR2 SYDVKM. Trimming removed 6 bases from V and 0 bases from J; junction bases left unmatched: 4. The length of the CDR3 is 16 residues. For the CDR3, the DNA is TGTGCCAGCAGAAGGACTAGCGGGAGGAGCTCCTACGAGCAGTACTTC. This gives the protein CASRRTSGRSSYEQYF.

Comment on this clone: One base away lies a much larger clone, so this may be a sequencing read error. The V call is TRBV7-7, the J call TRBJ2-2; unclear D gene. CDR3 length equals 12 residues. In germline, CDR1 is SSHAT, CDR2 FNYEAQ (reference sequence). CDR3 bases: TGTGCTAGCAGCTCGAACACCGTGGAGCTGTTTTTT. It yields the protein CASSSNTVELFF.

This clone was counted ten times or more. A junction boundary mismatches the germline segment, possibly from a read error. This same CDR3 is encoded by further DNA sequences in the sample. The CDR3, as DNA: TGTGCCACCAGCGATTCCGTCGCGGGTTTTGCAGATACGCAGTATTTT. It encodes CATSDSVAGFADTQYF. This chain links TRBV24-1 with TRBJ2-3; TRBD2 might be the D (5 bases). Looked up from germline, CDR1 is KGHDR and CDR2 is SFDVKD. This CDR3 comprises 16 residues.

This clone was recorded at least ten times. The rearrangement joins TRBV3-1 to TRBJ1-2; 7 bases are shared with TRBD1. From germline, CDR1 is LGHDT and CDR2 YNNKEL (reference sequence). The CDR3 runs 13 residues. V was clipped by 5 bases and J by 6 bases; unmatched bases: 6. The CDR3 coding sequence is TGTGCCAGCAGCGAACGGACAGGAGATGGCTACACCTTC. It is translated as CASSERTGDGYTF.

This chain connects TRBV3-1 to TRBJ1-4, with D unresolved. CDR1 LGHDT and CDR2 YNNKEL come from the germline V gene (reference sequence). Trimming pared 3 bases from V and 5 bases from J, leaving 10 bases between. The CDR3 runs to 14 residues. The CDR3 DNA sequence: TGTGCCAGCAGCCATCTGATACGAAATGAAAAACTGTTTTTT. As protein: CASSHLIRNEKLFF. Using reference TRBV3-1 and TRBJ1-4 for the parts outside the CDR3, the full variable domain is DTAVSQTPKYLVTQMGNDKSIKCEQNLGHDTMYWYKQDSKKFLKIMFSYNNKELIINETVPNRFSPKSPDKAHLNLHINSLELGDSAVYFCASSHLIRNEKLFFGSGTQLSVL.

The chain combines TRBV15 with TRBJ2-7; perhaps TRBD2 as D (5 bases). This CDR3 is built from 12 residues. The V end lost 2 bases, the J end lost 12 bases, and 14 bases lay between the germline ends. CDR1 and CDR2 (germline): LNHNV, YYDKDF (reference sequence). The CDR3 DNA is TGTGCCACCAGCAGACTTACGGGGAAGCGGTACTTC. Amino acids: CATSRLTGKRYF. The complete variable domain, with remaining parts taken from reference TRBV15 and TRBJ2-7, reads DAMVIQNPRYQVTQFGKPVTLSCSQTLNHNVMYWYQQKSSQAPKLLFHYYDKDFNNEADTPDNFQSRRPNTSFCFLDIRSPGLGDTAMYLCATSRLTGKRYFGPGTRLTVT.